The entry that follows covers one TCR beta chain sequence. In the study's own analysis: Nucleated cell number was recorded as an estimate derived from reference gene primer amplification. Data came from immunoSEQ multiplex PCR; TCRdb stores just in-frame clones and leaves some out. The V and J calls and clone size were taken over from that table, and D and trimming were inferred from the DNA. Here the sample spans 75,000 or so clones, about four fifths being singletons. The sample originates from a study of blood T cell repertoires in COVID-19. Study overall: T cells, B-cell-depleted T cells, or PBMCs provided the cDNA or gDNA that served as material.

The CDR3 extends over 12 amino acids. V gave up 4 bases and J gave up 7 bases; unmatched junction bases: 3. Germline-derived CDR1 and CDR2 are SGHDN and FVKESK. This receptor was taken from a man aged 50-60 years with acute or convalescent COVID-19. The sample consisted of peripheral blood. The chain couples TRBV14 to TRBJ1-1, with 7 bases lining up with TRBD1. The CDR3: CASSPQGLEAFF. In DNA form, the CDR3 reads TGTGCCAGCAGCCCACAGGGGCTTGAAGCTTTCTTT. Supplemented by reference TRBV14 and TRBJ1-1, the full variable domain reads EAGVTQFPSHSVIEKGQTVTLRCDPISGHDNLYWYRRVMGKEIKFLLHFVKESKQDESGMPNNRFLAERTGGTYSTLKVQPAELEDSGVYFCASSPQGLEAFFGQGTRLTVV.